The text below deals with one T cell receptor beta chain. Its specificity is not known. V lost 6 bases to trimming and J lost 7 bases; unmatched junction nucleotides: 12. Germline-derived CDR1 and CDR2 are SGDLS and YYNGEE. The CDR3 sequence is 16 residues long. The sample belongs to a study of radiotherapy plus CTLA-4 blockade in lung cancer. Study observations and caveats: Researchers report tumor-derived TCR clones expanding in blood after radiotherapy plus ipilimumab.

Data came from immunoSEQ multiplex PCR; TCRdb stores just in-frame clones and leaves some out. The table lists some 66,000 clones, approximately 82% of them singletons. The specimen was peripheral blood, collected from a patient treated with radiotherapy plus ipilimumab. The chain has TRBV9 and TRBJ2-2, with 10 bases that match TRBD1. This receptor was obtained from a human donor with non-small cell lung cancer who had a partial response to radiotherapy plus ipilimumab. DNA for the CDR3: TGTGCCAGCACCAAAGGGGGGACAGGGGAGGTCGGGGAGCTGTTTTTT. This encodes CASTKGGTGEVGELFF. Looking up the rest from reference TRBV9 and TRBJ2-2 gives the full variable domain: DSGVTQTPKHLITATGQRVTLRCSPRSGDLSVYWYQQSLDQGLQFLIQYYNGEERAKGNILERFSAQQFPDLHSELNLSSLELGDSALYFCASTKGGTGEVGELFFGEGSRLTVL.